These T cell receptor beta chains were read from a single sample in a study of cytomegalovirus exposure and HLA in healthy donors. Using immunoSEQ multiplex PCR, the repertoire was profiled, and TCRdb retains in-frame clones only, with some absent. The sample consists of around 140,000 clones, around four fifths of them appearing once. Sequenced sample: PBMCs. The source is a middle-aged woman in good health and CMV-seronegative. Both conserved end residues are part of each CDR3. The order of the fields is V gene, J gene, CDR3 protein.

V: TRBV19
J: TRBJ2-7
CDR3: CASSIIQGSNEQYF

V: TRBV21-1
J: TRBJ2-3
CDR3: CASSKVCHNTSDTQYF

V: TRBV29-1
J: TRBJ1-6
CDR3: CSVGTDNNSPLHF

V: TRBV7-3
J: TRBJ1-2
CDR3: CASSWTGGNLVYGYTF

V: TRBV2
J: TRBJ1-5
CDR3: CASRATGIPYQPQHF

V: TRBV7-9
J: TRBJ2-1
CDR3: CASSSGLAYNEQFF

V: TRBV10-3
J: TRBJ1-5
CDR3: CAISESRQPQHF

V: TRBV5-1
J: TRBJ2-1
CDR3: CASSLDGPGVLNEQFF

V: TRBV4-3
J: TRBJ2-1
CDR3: CASSQSPGTSGNNEQFF

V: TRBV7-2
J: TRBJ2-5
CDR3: CASSGLQGYETQYF

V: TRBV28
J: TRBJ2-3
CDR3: CASTHTVSSKFLTDTQYF

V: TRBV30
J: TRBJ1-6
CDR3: CAWSDDRINSPLHF

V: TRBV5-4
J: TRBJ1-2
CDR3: CASSRQGSSLYGYTF

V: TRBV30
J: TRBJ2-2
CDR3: CAWSLRTSGSATGELFF

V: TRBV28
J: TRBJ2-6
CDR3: CASEQGASSGANVLTF

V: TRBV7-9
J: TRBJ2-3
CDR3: CASSSRGLGTDTQYF

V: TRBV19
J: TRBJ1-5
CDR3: CASSKDRPNQPQHF

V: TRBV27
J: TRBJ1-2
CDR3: CASSRQFALGGYTF